This T cell receptor (beta chain) was retrieved from a study of blood T cell repertoires in COVID-19. About the research overall: Samples of COVID-19 (acute and convalescent) were obtained from the United States, Italy and Spain. Nucleic acid was either cDNA or gDNA, and it came from T cells, B-cell-depleted T cells, or PBMCs.

In the authors' workflow: It was from reference gene primer amplification that nucleated cell counts were estimated. Profiling relied on immunoSEQ multiplex PCR, and the TCRdb table lists in-frame clones only, not all of them. Clone size and V and J calls were adopted from that table, with D and trimming inferred from the DNA. The sample shows 350,000 to 450,000 clones, 90% to 95% of them seen only once. Self-reported history from a screening survey and questionnaire set each donor's cohort. CDR1 and CDR2 from the germline V gene are KGHDR and SFDVKD. V shed 5 bases, J shed 5 bases, and the junction held 7 bases outside the gene matches. The CDR3 loop spans 15 amino acids.

The sequenced material came from PBMCs or T cells enriched from blood (not recorded which). The receptor's source is a woman aged 40 to 50 who had been exposed to COVID-19. This rearrangement joins TRBV24-1 to TRBJ1-2; 10 nucleotides line up with TRBD1. CDR3 DNA: TGTGCCACCAGTGTCCCGGGACAGGGGCGTTATGGCTACACCTTC. It yields the protein CATSVPGQGRYGYTF.